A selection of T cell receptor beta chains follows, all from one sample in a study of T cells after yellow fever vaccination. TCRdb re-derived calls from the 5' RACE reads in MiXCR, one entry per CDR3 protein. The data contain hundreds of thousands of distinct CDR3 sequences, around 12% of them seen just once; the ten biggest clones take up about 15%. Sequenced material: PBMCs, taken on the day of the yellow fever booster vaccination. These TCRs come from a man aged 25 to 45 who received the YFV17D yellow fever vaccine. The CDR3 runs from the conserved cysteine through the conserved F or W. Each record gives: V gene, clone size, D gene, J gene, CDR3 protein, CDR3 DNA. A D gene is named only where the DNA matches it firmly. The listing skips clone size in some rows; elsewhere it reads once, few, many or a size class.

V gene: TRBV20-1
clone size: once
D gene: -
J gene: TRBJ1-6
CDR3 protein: CSATSRGGSNSPLHF
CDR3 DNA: TGCAGTGCCACTTCCCGCGGGGGGTCAAATTCACCCCTCCACTTT

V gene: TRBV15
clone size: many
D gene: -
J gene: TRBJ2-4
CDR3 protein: CATSRGEGGDIQYF
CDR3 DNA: TGTGCCACCAGCAGAGGTGAGGGGGGAGACATTCAGTACTTC

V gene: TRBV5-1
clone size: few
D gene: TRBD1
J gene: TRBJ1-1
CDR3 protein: CASSLGGQGRTEAFF
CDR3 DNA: TGCGCCAGCAGCTTGGGGGGACAGGGTCGAACTGAAGCTTTCTTT

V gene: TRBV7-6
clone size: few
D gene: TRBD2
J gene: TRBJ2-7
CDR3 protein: CASSLERTSGREPYEQYF
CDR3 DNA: TGTGCCAGCAGCTTAGAGAGGACCAGCGGGAGAGAACCCTACGAGCAGTACTTC

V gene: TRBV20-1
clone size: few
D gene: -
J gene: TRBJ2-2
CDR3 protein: CSATPLTGELFF
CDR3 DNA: TGCAGTGCTACCCCGTTAACCGGGGAGCTGTTTTTT

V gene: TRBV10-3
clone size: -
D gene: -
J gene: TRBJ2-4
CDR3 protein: CAISDGQGVDIQYF
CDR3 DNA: TGTGCCATCAGTGATGGGCAGGGTGTAGACATTCAGTACTTC

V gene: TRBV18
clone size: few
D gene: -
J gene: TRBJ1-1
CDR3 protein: CASSGGWGTEAFF
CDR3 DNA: TGTGCCAGCTCCGGGGGTTGGGGCACTGAAGCTTTCTTT

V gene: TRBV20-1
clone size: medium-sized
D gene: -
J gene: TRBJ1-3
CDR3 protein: CSAIPREVSGNTIYF
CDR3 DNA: TGCAGTGCCATCCCCAGGGAGGTCTCTGGAAACACCATATATTTT

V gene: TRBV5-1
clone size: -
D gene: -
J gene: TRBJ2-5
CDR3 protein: CASSLEVGVQETQYF
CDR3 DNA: TGCGCCAGCAGCTTGGAGGTCGGCGTTCAAGAGACCCAGTACTTC

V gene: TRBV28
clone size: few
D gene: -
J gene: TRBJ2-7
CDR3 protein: CASSWGRGTYEQYF
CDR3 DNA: TGTGCCAGCAGCTGGGGCAGAGGCACCTACGAGCAGTACTTC

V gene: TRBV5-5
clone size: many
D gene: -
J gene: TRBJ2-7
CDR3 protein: CASSPSPYDEQYF
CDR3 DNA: TGTGCCAGCAGTCCCTCGCCCTACGACGAGCAGTACTTC

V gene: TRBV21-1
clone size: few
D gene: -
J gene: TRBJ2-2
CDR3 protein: CAEAKQGKDAAGELFF
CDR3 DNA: TGTGCCGAAGCCAAACAGGGCAAAGACGCCGCCGGGGAGCTGTTTTTT

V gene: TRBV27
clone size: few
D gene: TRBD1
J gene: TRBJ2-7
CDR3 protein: CASRTSGGHEQYF
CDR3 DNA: TGTGCCAGCAGGACTTCAGGGGGCCACGAGCAGTACTTC

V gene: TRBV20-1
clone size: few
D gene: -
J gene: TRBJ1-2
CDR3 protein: CSGGAKIYGYTF
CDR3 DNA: TGCAGTGGGGGGGCGAAGATCTATGGCTACACCTTC

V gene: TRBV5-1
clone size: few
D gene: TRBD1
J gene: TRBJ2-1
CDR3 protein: CASSLSLLDRGVNEQFF
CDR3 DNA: TGCGCCAGCAGCTTGAGCCTCCTGGACAGGGGAGTCAATGAGCAGTTCTTC

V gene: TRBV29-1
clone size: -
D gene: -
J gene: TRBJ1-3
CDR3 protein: CSVVRVSGNTIYF
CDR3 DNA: TGCAGCGTCGTCCGGGTAAGCGGAAACACCATATATTTT

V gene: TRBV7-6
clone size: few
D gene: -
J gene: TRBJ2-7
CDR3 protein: CASSLGGMVAQYF
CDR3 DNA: TGTGCCAGCAGCTTAGGGGGGATGGTTGCGCAGTACTTC

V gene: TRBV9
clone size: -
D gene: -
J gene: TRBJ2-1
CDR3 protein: CASSPGVRDEQFF
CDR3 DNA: TGTGCCAGCAGCCCTGGGGTGCGGGATGAGCAGTTCTTC

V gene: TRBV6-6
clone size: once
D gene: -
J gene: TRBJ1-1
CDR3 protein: CASKTHEAFF
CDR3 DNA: TGTGCCAGCAAAACGCATGAAGCTTTCTTT

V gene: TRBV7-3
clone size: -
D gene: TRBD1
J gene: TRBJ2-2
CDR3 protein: CASSPQGLGNTGELFF
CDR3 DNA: TGTGCCAGCAGCCCACAGGGGCTAGGGAACACCGGGGAGCTGTTTTTT

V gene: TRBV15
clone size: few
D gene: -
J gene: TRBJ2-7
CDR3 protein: CATARDITGEQYF
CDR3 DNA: TGTGCCACCGCGCGGGACATCACTGGCGAGCAGTACTTC

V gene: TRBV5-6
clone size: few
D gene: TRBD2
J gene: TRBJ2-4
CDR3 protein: CASQLAGAKNIQYF
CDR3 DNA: TGTGCCAGCCAACTAGCGGGAGCCAAAAACATTCAGTACTTC

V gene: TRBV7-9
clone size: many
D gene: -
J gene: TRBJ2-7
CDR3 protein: CASSFRTDPLQQYF
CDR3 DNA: TGTGCCAGCAGCTTTAGGACGGACCCTCTGCAGCAGTACTTC

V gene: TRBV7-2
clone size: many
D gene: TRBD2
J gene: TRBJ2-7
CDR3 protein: CASSITSGRTYEQYF
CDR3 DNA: TGTGCCAGCAGCATAACTAGCGGGAGGACCTACGAGCAGTACTTC

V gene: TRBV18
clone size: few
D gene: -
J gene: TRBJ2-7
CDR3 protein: CASSPAGAPSGEQYF
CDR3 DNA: TGTGCCAGCTCACCCGCCGGGGCACCCTCGGGCGAGCAGTACTTC

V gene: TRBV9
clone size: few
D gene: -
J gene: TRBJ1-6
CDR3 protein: CASSLTGEGSPLHF
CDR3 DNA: TGTGCCAGCAGCTTAACGGGGGAAGGCTCACCCCTCCACTTT

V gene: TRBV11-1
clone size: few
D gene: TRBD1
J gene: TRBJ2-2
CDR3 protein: CASNPIGTGGATGTGELFF
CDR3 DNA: TGTGCCAGCAACCCGATCGGGACAGGGGGCGCGACGGGCACCGGGGAGCTGTTTTTT

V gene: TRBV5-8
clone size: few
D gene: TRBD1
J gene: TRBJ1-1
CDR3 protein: CASSSRDRGPGTEAFF
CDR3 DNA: TGTGCCAGCAGCTCCCGGGACAGGGGGCCAGGGACTGAAGCTTTCTTT

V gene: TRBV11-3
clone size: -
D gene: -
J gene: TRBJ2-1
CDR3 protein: CASSLVGTGGNEQFF
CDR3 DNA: TGTGCCAGCAGCTTAGTCGGGACCGGAGGCAATGAGCAGTTCTTC

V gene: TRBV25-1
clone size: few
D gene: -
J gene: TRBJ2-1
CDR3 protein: CASNVLRDSTYYNEQFF
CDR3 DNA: TGTGCCAGCAATGTCCTCCGAGACTCTACGTACTACAATGAGCAGTTCTTC

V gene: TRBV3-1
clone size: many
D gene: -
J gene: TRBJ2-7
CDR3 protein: CASSKVVGYEQYF
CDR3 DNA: TGTGCCAGCAGCAAAGTGGTAGGCTACGAGCAGTACTTC

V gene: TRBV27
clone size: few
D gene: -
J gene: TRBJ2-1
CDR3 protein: CASSLFPTTGSSYNEQFF
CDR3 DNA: TGTGCCAGCAGTTTGTTCCCCACAACAGGGAGCTCCTACAATGAGCAGTTCTTC

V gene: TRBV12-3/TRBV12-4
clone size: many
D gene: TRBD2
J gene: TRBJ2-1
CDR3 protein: CASRGGLAYTNEQFF
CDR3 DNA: TGTGCCAGCAGGGGGGGACTAGCTTATACTAATGAGCAGTTCTTC

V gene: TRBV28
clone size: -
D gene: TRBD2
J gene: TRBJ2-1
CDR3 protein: CASSLWGLAPNEQFF
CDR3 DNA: TGTGCCAGCAGTTTATGGGGACTAGCGCCCAATGAGCAGTTCTTC

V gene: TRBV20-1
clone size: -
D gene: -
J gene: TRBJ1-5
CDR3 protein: CSASDSLDIGVGNQPQHF
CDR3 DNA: TGCAGTGCTAGCGACTCACTTGATATCGGGGTAGGCAATCAGCCCCAGCATTTT

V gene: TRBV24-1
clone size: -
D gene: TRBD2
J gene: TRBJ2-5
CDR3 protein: CATSDSGLAGGPETQYF
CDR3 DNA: TGTGCCACCAGTGATTCCGGACTAGCGGGAGGGCCGGAGACCCAGTACTTC

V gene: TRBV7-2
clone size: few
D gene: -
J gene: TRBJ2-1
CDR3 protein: CASSAEVNRAQNNEQFF
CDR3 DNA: TGTGCCAGCAGCGCAGAGGTGAACCGGGCCCAAAACAATGAGCAGTTCTTC

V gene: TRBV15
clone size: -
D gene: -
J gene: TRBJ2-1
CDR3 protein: CATSTTAYNEQFF
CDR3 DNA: TGTGCCACCAGCACGACCGCCTACAATGAGCAGTTCTTC

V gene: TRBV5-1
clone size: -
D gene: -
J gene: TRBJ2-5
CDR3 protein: CASSIVREGETQYF
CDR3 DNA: TGCGCCAGCAGCATCGTCAGGGAAGGAGAGACCCAGTACTTC

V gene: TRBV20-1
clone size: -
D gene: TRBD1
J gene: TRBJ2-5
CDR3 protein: CSLRGQSQETQYF
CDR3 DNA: TGCAGCCTAAGGGGACAGTCACAAGAGACCCAGTACTTC

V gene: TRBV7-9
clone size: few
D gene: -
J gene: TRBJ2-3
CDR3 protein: CASSLGSRQATQYF
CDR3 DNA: TGTGCCAGCAGCTTAGGTTCGCGGCAAGCTACGCAGTATTTT

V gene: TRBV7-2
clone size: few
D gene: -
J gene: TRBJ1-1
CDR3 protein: CASSRAGLGTEAFF
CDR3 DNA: TGTGCCAGCAGCCGGGCTGGGTTGGGGACTGAAGCTTTCTTT

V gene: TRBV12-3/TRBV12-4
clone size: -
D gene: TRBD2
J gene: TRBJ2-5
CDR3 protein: CASDTGTKHLETQYF
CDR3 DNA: TGTGCCAGCGATACCGGGACTAAGCACTTGGAGACCCAGTACTTC

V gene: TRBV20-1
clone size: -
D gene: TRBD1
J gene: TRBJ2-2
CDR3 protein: CSAPFEGTGAGELFF
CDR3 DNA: TGCAGTGCGCCTTTTGAAGGGACAGGGGCCGGGGAGCTGTTTTTT

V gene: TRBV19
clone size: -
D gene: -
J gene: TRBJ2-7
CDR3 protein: CASSRERGEQYF
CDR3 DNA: TGTGCCAGTAGTAGGGAAAGGGGAGAGCAGTACTTC

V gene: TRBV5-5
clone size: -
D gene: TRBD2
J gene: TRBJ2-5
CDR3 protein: CASSARLARAVTQYF
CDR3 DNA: TGTGCCAGCAGCGCCCGACTAGCGCGTGCGGTTACCCAGTACTTC